The entry that follows covers one T cell receptor beta chain sequence. Its antigen is not identified. TCRdb reprocessed the RT-PCR reads via MiXCR and lists one record per CDR3 protein. The data show hundreds of thousands of distinct CDR3 sequences, with 15% to 19% seen just once and more than 9% held by the top ten. This sample is part of a study of response to subunit inactivated influenza vaccine. The study, taken as a whole, reports: Authors suggested each seasonal flu vaccination may recruit only limited numbers of new T cells.

This CDR3 has 13 amino acids. Germline CDR1 KGHSH, CDR2 LQKENI. Trimming removed 2 bases at V and 9 bases at J, with 11 bases between. The sequence came from a man aged 45-60 years who received an inactivated influenza vaccine. The sample here was PBMCs from blood, taken 11 to 12 days after vaccination. The chain has TRBV18 and TRBJ1-3; no definite D call. The CDR3 spells CASSPKPGGTIYF. The CDR3 bases are TGTGCCAGCTCACCAAAGCCGGGAGGCACCATATATTTT.